This is a list of T cell receptor beta chains from one sample in a study of prognosis after radiotherapy for stage I lung cancer. TCRdb used MiXCR to reprocess the multiplex PCR reads, holding one entry per CDR3 protein. The sample shows about 59,000 distinct CDR3 sequences, about 26% of them seen only once. Specimen: PBMCs, collected before or after stereotactic body radiation therapy (not recorded which). The receptors derive from a donor of 50 years or more with non-small cell lung cancer. Both conserved end residues are part of each CDR3. D genes are given only for firm matches. The size entry is marked missing in some rows and otherwise reads once, few, many or a size class.

CDR3 protein,CDR3 DNA,V gene,clone size,CDR3 length,D gene,J gene
CASSQDSILTTNEKLFF,TGCGCCAGCAGCCAAGATTCCATCCTTACAACTAATGAAAAACTGTTTTTT,TRBV4-1,many,17,NA,TRBJ1-4
CASSPEGQISTDTQYF,TGTGCCAGCAGCCCGGAGGGTCAGATTAGCACAGATACGCAGTATTTT,TRBV5-4,many,16,NA,TRBJ2-3
CASSFGTTDTQYF,TGTGCCAGCAGTTTTGGGACCACAGATACGCAGTATTTT,TRBV27,many,13,NA,TRBJ2-3
CASSSNVNLQAFF,TGTGCCAGCAGCTCAAATGTAAACCTACAAGCTTTCTTT,TRBV7-3,many,13,NA,TRBJ1-1
CASSFQGGAQAFF,TGTGCCAGCAGCTTTCAGGGGGGGGCTCAAGCTTTCTTT,TRBV7-8,few,13,TRBD1,TRBJ1-1
CSARQGAHNEKLFF,TGCAGTGCTAGACAAGGGGCGCATAATGAAAAACTGTTTTTT,TRBV20-1,many,14,NA,TRBJ1-4
CASSPPGRGANVLTF,TGTGCCAGCAGCCCCCCGGGAAGAGGGGCCAACGTCCTGACTTTC,TRBV5-5,many,15,NA,TRBJ2-6
CASSHRSNTGELFF,TGTGCCAGCAGCCACCGATCGAACACCGGGGAGCTGTTTTTT,TRBV11-2,many,14,NA,TRBJ2-2
CSSTGTGSTDTQYF,TGCAGTTCGACCGGTACAGGGTCGACAGATACGCAGTATTTT,TRBV20-1,NA,14,NA,TRBJ2-3
CASLVTGEIDEQYF,TGTGCCAGTTTAGTCACAGGGGAGATCGACGAGCAGTACTTC,TRBV2,NA,14,TRBD1,TRBJ2-7
CTSSIVSGELFF,TGTACCAGTAGTATAGTAAGCGGGGAGCTGTTTTTT,TRBV19,NA,12,NA,TRBJ2-2
CSSSAQGAVSPLHF,TGTTCCAGCAGTGCTCAGGGGGCTGTGTCACCCCTCCACTTT,TRBV6-1,NA,14,TRBD1,TRBJ1-6
CASSNPGRGGEDTQYF,TGTGCCAGCAGCAACCCCGGGAGGGGGGGAGAAGATACGCAGTATTTT,TRBV6-1,many,16,TRBD2,TRBJ2-3
CASSLNEAGDTEAFF,TGTGCCAGCAGCTTAAACGAGGCGGGGGACACTGAAGCTTTCTTT,TRBV7-3,many,15,NA,TRBJ1-1
CASSPWGGQNSPLHF,TGTGCCAGCAGCCCGTGGGGGGGGCAGAATTCACCCCTCCACTTT,TRBV5-4,many,15,NA,TRBJ1-6
CASSRGQVGEKLFF,TGTGCCAGCAGCCGGGGACAGGTGGGAGAAAAACTGTTTTTT,TRBV5-6,many,14,TRBD1,TRBJ1-4
CASSDTGDGYTF,TGTGCCAGCAGCGATACGGGGGATGGCTACACCTTC,TRBV7-9,many,12,NA,TRBJ1-2
CASSPFGNTIYF,TGTGCCAGCAGCCCATTTGGAAACACCATATATTTT,TRBV7-2,many,12,NA,TRBJ1-3
CASSFSTGTGDGYTF,TGTGCCAGCAGTTTTAGTACCGGGACAGGGGATGGCTACACCTTC,TRBV12-3/TRBV12-4,many,15,TRBD1,TRBJ1-2
CAIRDGTGRTDTQYF,TGTGCCATCAGGGACGGGACAGGGCGCACAGATACGCAGTATTTT,TRBV10-3,many,15,TRBD1,TRBJ2-3
CASRSSQSGEEQYF,TGTGCCAGCAGGTCCTCCCAATCGGGGGAAGAGCAGTACTTC,TRBV6-2/TRBV6-3,NA,14,NA,TRBJ2-7
CSATGGRAPGELFF,TGCAGTGCCACCGGGGGGCGTGCCCCCGGGGAGCTGTTTTTT,TRBV20-1,many,14,NA,TRBJ2-2
CASSLALAADTQYF,TGTGCCAGCAGCTTGGCACTAGCTGCAGATACGCAGTATTTT,TRBV5-4,few,14,NA,TRBJ2-3
CASSLRGVTGQETQYF,TGTGCCAGCAGCCTGAGGGGGGTTACGGGGCAAGAGACCCAGTACTTC,TRBV5-5,few,16,NA,TRBJ2-5
CASKRTYEQYF,TGTGCCAGCAAGAGGACCTACGAGCAGTACTTC,TRBV6-1,many,11,NA,TRBJ2-7
CASSLGGQATDTQYF,TGTGCCAGCAGCTTGGGTGGGCAGGCCACAGATACGCAGTATTTT,TRBV5-6,many,15,NA,TRBJ2-3
CASSYSTGHRRARANVLTF,TGTGCCAGCAGTTACTCGACAGGACATCGAAGAGCTAGGGCCAACGTCCTGACTTTC,TRBV6-6,NA,19,NA,TRBJ2-6
CASRYCRGVLNTEAFF,TGTGCCAGCCGATATTGTAGGGGGGTTTTGAACACTGAAGCTTTCTTT,TRBV6-9,NA,16,NA,TRBJ1-1
CSARVGGPNQPQHF,TGCAGTGCTAGAGTGGGAGGGCCTAATCAGCCCCAGCATTTT,TRBV20-1,many,14,NA,TRBJ1-5
CASSYQAGRDNSPLHF,TGTGCCAGCAGTTACCAGGCAGGCAGGGATAATTCACCCCTCCACTTT,TRBV6-2/TRBV6-3,medium-sized,16,NA,TRBJ1-6
CASSQGGDTQYF,TGTGCCAGTAGCCAAGGGGGGGATACGCAGTATTTT,TRBV19,many,12,NA,TRBJ2-3
CASNQTAGEQYF,TGTGCCAGCAATCAGACTGCGGGAGAGCAGTACTTC,TRBV12-3/TRBV12-4,NA,12,NA,TRBJ2-7
CSPTSQGGSYEQYF,TGCAGTCCTACTTCGCAAGGGGGTTCCTACGAGCAGTACTTC,TRBV20-1,many,14,NA,TRBJ2-7
CATFRQGSNYEQYF,TGTGCCACCTTCAGACAGGGTTCCAACTACGAGCAGTACTTC,TRBV28,many,14,TRBD1,TRBJ2-7
CSATSTRANEKLFF,TGCAGTGCTACCTCCACGAGGGCTAATGAAAAACTGTTTTTT,TRBV20-1,many,14,NA,TRBJ1-4
CSARDRFVTGELFF,TGCAGTGCTAGAGATCGTTTTGTCACCGGGGAGCTGTTTTTT,TRBV20-1,many,14,NA,TRBJ2-2
CASSLARGRWETQYF,TGTGCCAGCAGCTTAGCCAGGGGGCGATGGGAGACCCAGTACTTC,TRBV7-2,many,15,TRBD1,TRBJ2-5
CASTGVGDIQYF,TGTGCCAGCACCGGCGTAGGTGACATTCAGTACTTC,TRBV12-3/TRBV12-4,many,12,NA,TRBJ2-4
CASSNGQTYEQYF,TGTGCCAGTAGTAACGGACAGACCTACGAGCAGTACTTC,TRBV19,many,13,NA,TRBJ2-7
CASSPQGLGVETQYF,TGTGCCAGCAGCCCTCAGGGCCTAGGGGTGGAGACCCAGTACTTC,TRBV4-2,many,15,NA,TRBJ2-5
CSAPKDRDRVSGYTF,TGCAGTGCACCTAAAGACAGGGACAGGGTTTCTGGCTACACCTTC,TRBV20-1,many,15,TRBD1,TRBJ1-2
CAISEGGDTDTQYF,TGTGCCATCAGTGAGGGCGGGGACACAGATACGCAGTATTTT,TRBV10-3,many,14,NA,TRBJ2-3
CARGYEGARNEQFF,TGTGCCAGAGGTTACGAGGGGGCGCGAAATGAGCAGTTCTTC,TRBV6-5,NA,14,TRBD1,TRBJ2-1
CASSPKGTLFPQHF,TGTGCCAGCAGTCCTAAGGGGACCTTGTTTCCCCAGCATTTT,TRBV27,many,14,NA,TRBJ1-5
CASSEGRSSPVSYEQYF,TGTGCCAGCAGTGAAGGGCGTTCCTCCCCTGTCTCCTACGAGCAGTACTTC,TRBV6-1,many,17,NA,TRBJ2-7
CASSVEPNSNDSPLHF,TGTGCCAGCAGCGTAGAACCCAATTCGAACGATTCACCCCTCCACTTT,TRBV9,once,16,NA,TRBJ1-6
CASSKRLVETQYF,TGTGCCAGCAGTAAAAGACTAGTAGAGACCCAGTACTTC,TRBV12-3/TRBV12-4,many,13,NA,TRBJ2-5
CASSLWQGDGGEQYF,TGCGCCAGCAGCTTATGGCAGGGGGACGGCGGCGAGCAGTACTTC,TRBV5-1,many,15,TRBD1,TRBJ2-7
CASSDYREQFF,TGTGCCAGCAGCGATTACCGGGAGCAGTTCTTC,TRBV3-1,many,11,NA,TRBJ2-1
CASSQGQMNTEAFF,TGTGCCAGCAGCCAGGGACAGATGAACACTGAAGCTTTCTTT,TRBV11-1,NA,14,TRBD1,TRBJ1-1
CASSFLSGELFF,TGTGCCAGCAGTTTTCTCTCCGGGGAGCTGTTTTTT,TRBV12-3/TRBV12-4,many,12,NA,TRBJ2-2
CAWTSGRGNEKLFF,TGTGCCTGGACCTCAGGGCGGGGTAATGAAAAACTGTTTTTT,TRBV30,many,14,NA,TRBJ1-4
CASSEPRTSGGYEQYF,TGCGCCAGCAGTGAGCCAAGGACTAGCGGGGGATACGAGCAGTACTTC,TRBV10-2,many,16,TRBD2,TRBJ2-7